The 3 T cell receptor beta chains presented below share a single source sample, sequenced in a study of T cells in Graves' hyperthyroidism and ophthalmopathy (dated by TCRdb to the late 2010s). The protocol used for the library was multiplex PCR. Instrument on record: Illumina HiSeq 2000. The TCR beta CDR3 regions were amplified from the RNA transcripts. A first-round RT-PCR of the TCR CDR3 used the HTBI primer set with the Qiagen OneStep RT-PCR kit. The public reads were run again by TCRdb, first through fastp at Q25 and then through MiXCR, and only productive beta chains were kept. Every CDR3 protein is listed once, alongside the most common genes and DNA of its rows. In all, the sample holds hundreds of thousands of distinct CDR3 sequences, and 13% to 15% of those were seen once. The top ten hold approximately 13% of the sample. The sequencing sample was made of blood. Receptors were obtained from a woman aged 45-65 years with Graves' ophthalmopathy.

Ten or more counts support this clonotype. The rearrangement links TRBV20-1 to TRBJ2-1; 9 nucleotides align to TRBD2. This CDR3 comprises 14 residues. The V gene end was trimmed by 1 base and the J gene end by 6 bases; junction bases not matched to a gene: 4. Germline assignment: CDR1 DFQATT and CDR2 SNEGSKA (reference sequence). The CDR3 region has the DNA TGCAGTGCTAGAGTTCCGGGACTAGCCAATGAGCAGTTCTTC. It codes for CSARVPGLANEQFF.

About this clonotype itself: Given a much more abundant clone one base away, this may be a read error. The J gene is TRBJ2-1, the V gene TRBV7-2, with D maybe TRBD1 (6 bases). The CDR3 sequence is 15 residues long. Per the germline V gene, CDR1 is SGHTA and CDR2 is FQGNSA. This chain's CDR3 is CASSASRDNYNERFF. The CDR3 DNA reads TGTGCCAGCAGCGCCAGCCGGGACAACTACAATGAGCGGTTCTTC.

The CDR3 DNA reads TGTGCCAGCACCACAGCGGTTTTCACAGATACGCAGTATTTT. Residues: CASTTAVFTDTQYF. The chain is built from TRBV6-2 or TRBV6-3 and TRBJ2-3; perhaps TRBD2 as D (5 bases). Germline CDR1 and CDR2: MNHEY and SVGEGT. This CDR3 spans 14 amino acids. The V end lost 7 bases, the J end lost 2 bases, and 13 bases lay between the germline ends.